This T cell receptor beta chain was captured in a study of T-cell memory formation after mild COVID-19 (dated by TCRdb to the early 2020s). In the study overall: TCR sequence clusters from the two donors were found to be largely donor specific. T-cell clones expanding and contracting after mild COVID-19 in a couple of donors were tracked by longitudinal TCRalpha and TCRbeta repertoire sequencing. Two young, previously healthy adult volunteers made up the cohort, one male and one female. On the study overall, not on this receptor specifically: The study covered only a couple of mild cases, and larger cohorts including severe cases with pre-infection samples were considered necessary. Whether the second-wave clones peaking on day 37 were SARS-CoV-2 specific was not confirmed. Contracting CD4+ clones were located mainly in the CM and EM memory subsets, whereas CD8+ clones were found to be enriched in EMRA. Some responding clones were found in pre-infection memory, which suggests that pre-existing cross-reactive memory T cells took part in the SARS-CoV-2 response. Clones that contracted from day 15 to 85 showed balanced CD4/CD8 phenotypes, whereas a second wave of clones that expanded from day 15 to 37 leaned towards CD4+.

The sequencer was an Illumina NovaSeq 6000. Using 5'RACE with constant-segment primers, TCRalpha and TCRbeta cDNA libraries were constructed, with sample barcodes and unique molecular identifiers added in the process. Trizol reagent was used to extract RNA from every sample. Amplification of the libraries took two PCR steps, and the second step added a second sample barcode plus Illumina TruSeq adapters. The libraries were sequenced on an Illumina NovaSeq using 2 x 150 bp paired-end reads. Per the original workflow: With migec v1.2.7, reads were demultiplexed and then collapsed into UMI-guided consensus sequences. With mixcr v2.1.11, UMI consensuses were aligned to TRA and TRB V and J templates and assembled into clonotypes. A clonotype was counted as expanded or contracted only when both edgeR and NoisET called the clonotype significant, with the noise models trained on biological replicates. edgeR calls used a false discovery rate-adjusted p below 0.01 and a log2 fold-change threshold of 1. PCA with hierarchical clustering of max-normalized trajectories of the 1000 most abundant clonotypes was used as exploratory dynamics analysis. Each responding clone was given a CD4 or CD8 phenotype based on the CD4+ and CD8+ repertoires, which had been sequenced separately. TCRdb's own reprocessing of the public reads used fastp at Q25 and MiXCR and kept productive beta chains. CDR3 protein duplicates are merged, each entry listing the most common genes and DNA. The V and J calls and clone size are TCRdb's, not the authors'. The sample table contains around 370,000 distinct CDR3 sequences; only one count was recorded for more than 20% of them. Approximately 12% of the sample rests with the top ten.

The germline V gene specifies SGHVS as CDR1 and FQNEAQ as CDR2. The CDR3 measures 13 amino acids from cysteine to phenylalanine. The sequence is cut down to CDR3 DNA, 39 bases in frame from base 1. Trimming costs V 1 base and J 6 bases, and their ends lie 7 bases apart. PBMCs were isolated by Ficoll-Paque density gradient centrifugation. Comment on this clonotype: Its binding antigen is unknown. No base-level quality is on record; no much larger clone is a single base apart.

The receptor chain draws on TRBV7-8 and TRBJ1-5, with the D gene not confidently named. What was sequenced was PBMCs or a T cell subset sorted from them (not recorded which). The TCR comes from an adult woman who had mild COVID-19 (a few samples of this study predate the infection). The sample titles of this study are shuffled in the database, so cell type and time point are left out; the donor was told from shared clones. The DNA sequence is TGTGCCAGCAGCTTAGTGGAGTTTCAGCCCCAGCATTTT. This encodes CASSLVEFQPQHF.